This record covers a single TCR beta chain. Each sample had at least 6.5 million PBMCs isolated. The sample originates from a study of blood T cells in healthy people across ages. Next came a second PCR, run for about 6 to 11 cycles, which used a sample-barcoded 5' primer along with a J-beta primer mix. TCRdb re-analysed the 5' RACE reads in MiXCR, keeping a single row per CDR3 protein. The sample carries 1.5 million to 2 million distinct CDR3 sequences, roughly 30% recorded once. Germline values: CDR1 SGHRS, CDR2 YFSETQ. V was trimmed by 0 bases and J by 8 bases, leaving 12 bases between them. This CDR3 has 15 residues.

This rearrangement joins TRBV5-1 to TRBJ1-6, with D perhaps TRBD1 (5 bases). Sequenced material: blood. The receptor was isolated from a woman in her thirties in good health. For the CDR3, the DNA is TGCGCCAGCAGCTTGGCCCCAGGGATAGATTCACCCCTCCACTTT. This sequence encodes CASSLAPGIDSPLHF.